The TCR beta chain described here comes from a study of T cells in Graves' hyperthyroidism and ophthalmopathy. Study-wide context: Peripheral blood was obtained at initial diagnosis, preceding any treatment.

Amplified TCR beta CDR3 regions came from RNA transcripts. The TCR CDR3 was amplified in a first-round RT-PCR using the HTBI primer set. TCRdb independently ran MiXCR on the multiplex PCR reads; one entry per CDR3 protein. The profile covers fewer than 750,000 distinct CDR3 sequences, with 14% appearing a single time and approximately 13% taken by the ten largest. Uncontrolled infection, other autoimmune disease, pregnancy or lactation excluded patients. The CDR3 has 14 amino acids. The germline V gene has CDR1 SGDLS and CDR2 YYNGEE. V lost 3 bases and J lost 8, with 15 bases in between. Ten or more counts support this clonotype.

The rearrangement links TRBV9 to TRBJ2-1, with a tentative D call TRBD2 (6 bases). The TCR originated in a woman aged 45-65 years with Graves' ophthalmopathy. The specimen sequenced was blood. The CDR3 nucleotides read TGTGCCAGCAGCGCGTCCGGGACTGCTGATGAGCAGTTCTTC. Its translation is CASSASGTADEQFF.